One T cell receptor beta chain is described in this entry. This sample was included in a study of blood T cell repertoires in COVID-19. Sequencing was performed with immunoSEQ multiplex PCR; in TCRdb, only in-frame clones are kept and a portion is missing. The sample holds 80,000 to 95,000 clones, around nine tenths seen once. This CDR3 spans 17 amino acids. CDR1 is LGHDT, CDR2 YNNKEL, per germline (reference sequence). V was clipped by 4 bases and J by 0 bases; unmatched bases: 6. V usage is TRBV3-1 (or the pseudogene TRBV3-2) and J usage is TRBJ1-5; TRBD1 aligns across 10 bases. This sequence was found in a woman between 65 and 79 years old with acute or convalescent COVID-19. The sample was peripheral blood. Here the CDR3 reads CASSPGQGTYSNQPQHF. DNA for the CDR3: TGTGCCAGCAGCCCGGGACAGGGGACCTATAGCAATCAGCCCCAGCATTTT.